This T cell receptor beta chain was identified during a study of cytomegalovirus exposure and HLA in healthy donors. In the PCR, 60 Vbeta and 13 Jbeta primers were used. TCRdb's table, derived via immunoSEQ multiplex PCR, lists solely in-frame clones and lacks some. The table lists more than 150,000 clones, around 78% of them singletons. Trimming shortened V by 4 bases and J by 0 bases, and 14 bases separated the two germline ends. CDR1 is SGDLS, CDR2 YYNGEE, per germline. This CDR3 comprises 16 residues. Study findings and constraints: It was likely that a cluster of highly shared sequence variants was a sequencing artifact.

Comment on this clone: Its antigen is not known.

Source material: PBMCs. J is TRBJ1-3 and V is TRBV9; no clear D gene. The receptor's source is a man between 40 and 49 years old in good health and CMV-seronegative. The CDR3 region has the DNA TGTGCCAGCAGCTCCTCGACTGTTTCCTCTGGAAACACCATATATTTT. It encodes CASSSSTVSSGNTIYF.